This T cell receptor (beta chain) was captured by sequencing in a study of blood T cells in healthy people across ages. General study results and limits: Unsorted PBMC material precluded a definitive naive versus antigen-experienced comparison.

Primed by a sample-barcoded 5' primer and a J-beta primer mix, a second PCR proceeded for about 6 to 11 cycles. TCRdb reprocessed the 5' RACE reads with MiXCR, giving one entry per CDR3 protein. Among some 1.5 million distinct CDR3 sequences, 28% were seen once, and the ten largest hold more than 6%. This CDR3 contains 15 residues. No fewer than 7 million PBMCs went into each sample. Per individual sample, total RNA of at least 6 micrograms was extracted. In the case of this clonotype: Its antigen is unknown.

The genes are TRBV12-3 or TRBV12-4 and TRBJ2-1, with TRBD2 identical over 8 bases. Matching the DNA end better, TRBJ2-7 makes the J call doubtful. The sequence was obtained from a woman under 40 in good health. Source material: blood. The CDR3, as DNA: TGTGCCAGCAGTGCTTCCGGGACTAGATACAATGAGCAGTACTTC. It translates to CASSASGTRYNEQYF.